The 13 T cell receptor beta chains below all came from one sample that was sequenced in a study of CD8 T cell repertoires and HIV-1 epitope variants. For these receptors, no antigen is known. Sequencing was performed with immunoSEQ multiplex PCR; in TCRdb, only in-frame clones are kept and a portion is missing. The repertoire holds approximately 5,200 clones, around 62% seen once, with about 38% in the top ten. Specimen: cultured CD8+ T cells derived from PBMCs. The receptors were sampled from a male donor with HIV.

The J gene is TRBJ2-7, the V gene TRBV5-6; D not resolved. Between the trimmed V and J ends, which lost 0 bases and 0 bases, there was a span of 4 bases. The CDR3 has 13 amino acids. Germline CDR1 SGHDT, CDR2 YYEEEE. For the CDR3, the DNA is TGTGCCAGCAGCTTGGGCAGCTCCTACGAGCAGTACTTC. This translates into CASSLGSSYEQYF.

The CDR3 DNA reads as TGTGCCAGTACCCCCTGGGCAGGTGAAACCGGGGAGCTGTTTTTT. Residues: CASTPWAGETGELFF. The rearrangement links TRBV19 to TRBJ2-2, with D hard to call. The ends were cut back, 7 bases at V and 5 bases at J, with 17 bases in the middle. CDR3 length: 15 residues. Germline assignment: CDR1 LNHDA and CDR2 SQIVND (reference sequence).

The chain is built from TRBV11-2 and TRBJ2-1; 9 bases map to TRBD2. The CDR3 spans 14 residues. The germline V gene encodes CDR1 SGHAT and CDR2 FQNNGV. Trimming cost V 3 bases and J 9 bases; bases outside gene matches: 6. CDR3: CASSFSASGIEQFF. The CDR3 DNA reads TGTGCCAGCAGCTTTTCTGCTAGCGGGATTGAGCAGTTCTTC.

The J gene is TRBJ2-7, the V gene TRBV13, with 9 bases matching TRBD1. CDR1 is PRHDT, CDR2 FYEKMQ, per germline (reference sequence). The CDR3 sequence is 15 residues long. Trimming cost V 4 bases and J 2 bases; bases outside gene matches: 6. The DNA for the CDR3 is TGTGCCAGCAGCTCCAGGGACAGGGTGGCCTACGAGCAGTACTTC. It is translated as CASSSRDRVAYEQYF.

This chain links TRBV15 with TRBJ2-7; TRBD1 matches at 12 bases. CDR1 LNHNV and CDR2 YYDKDF come from the germline V gene (reference sequence). Unmatched junction bases numbered 6, after V lost 5 bases and J lost 4 bases. CDR3 length: 15 amino acids. CDR3 sequence reads: CATSPGTGGAYEQYF. The CDR3 region has the DNA TGTGCCACCAGCCCCGGGACAGGGGGCGCTTACGAGCAGTACTTC.

This chain links TRBV5-5 with TRBJ2-3; TRBD2 aligns across 8 bases. After removal of 0 bases from V and 6 bases from J, the junction contained 3 bases not matched to a gene. CDR3 length equals 14 residues. Germline-derived CDR1 and CDR2 are SGHKS and YYEKEE (reference sequence). Written as DNA, the CDR3 is TGTGCCAGCAGCTTGGGACTAGCGCTGGATACGCAGTATTTT. This sequence encodes CASSLGLALDTQYF.

The chain couples TRBV5-6 to TRBJ1-4, with 11 bases that match TRBD1. The CDR3 extends over 16 amino acids. Germline CDR1 SGHDT, CDR2 YYEEEE. V dropped 4 bases and J dropped 8; count of bases not matched to a gene: 10. DNA of the CDR3: TGTGCCAGCAGCCCAAACGGGGGACAGGGGGAAGAAAAACTGTTTTTT. This codes for CASSPNGGQGEEKLFF.

In this sample, this clone turned up a few times. The chain links TRBV25-1 to TRBJ2-3; D remains ambiguous. Trimming removed 4 bases from V and 4 bases from J, with 0 bases in between. This CDR3 is 10 amino acids long. Germline-derived CDR1 and CDR2 are MGHDK and SYGVNS. The CDR3, as DNA: TGTGCCAGCAGTGCAGATACGCAGTATTTT. Translated, it gives CASSADTQYF.

The V gene is TRBV30, the J gene TRBJ1-6; unclear D gene. Trimming stripped 2 bases from V and 7 bases from J, with 12 bases between. Germline loops: CDR1 GTSNPN, CDR2 SVGIG (reference sequence). The CDR3 extends over 14 amino acids. CDR3 nucleotide sequence: TGTGCCTGGAGTAGAGGGCAGGACAATTCACCCCTCCACTTT. It is translated as CAWSRGQDNSPLHF.

The chain carries TRBV28 and TRBJ1-2; D gene unclear. There are 14 residues in the CDR3. CDR1 is MDHEN and CDR2 is SYDVKM in the germline V gene. V was trimmed by 5 bases and J by 1 base, leaving 11 bases between them. CDR3 sequence reads: CASSPEYINYGYTF. The CDR3 DNA reads TGTGCCAGCAGTCCTGAGTACATTAACTATGGCTACACCTTC.

The CDR3 nucleotides read TGTGCCAGCAGCTTTGGGACAGCATATCAGCCCCAGCATTTT. It translates to CASSFGTAYQPQHF. The chain employs TRBV7-2 and TRBJ1-5; 7 bases fit TRBD1. CDR3 length: 14 amino acids. Germline values: CDR1 SGHTA, CDR2 FQGNSA. V gave up 3 bases and J gave up 5 bases; unmatched junction bases: 4.

This sequence joins TRBV6-5 and TRBJ1-2; 10 bases line up with TRBD1. This CDR3 is 14 amino acids long. V lost 6 bases to trimming and J lost 8 bases; unmatched junction nucleotides: 9. Per germline, CDR1 MNHEY and CDR2 SVGAGI. DNA for the CDR3: TGTGCCAGCAGCCGAACCGGGACAGGGGACGGCTACACCTTC. It codes for CASSRTGTGDGYTF.

The chain employs TRBV27 and TRBJ1-2; TRBD1 is a possible D gene (5 bases). CDR1 MNHEY and CDR2 SMNVEV come from the germline V gene (reference sequence). The ends were cut back, 1 base at V and 7 bases at J, with 10 bases in the middle. There are 13 residues in the CDR3. The CDR3 reads CASSLWGEGGYTF. Here the CDR3 DNA reads TGTGCCAGCAGTTTATGGGGGGAAGGTGGCTACACCTTC.